This T cell receptor beta chain was recovered during a study of T cells in Graves' hyperthyroidism and ophthalmopathy. Stable Graves' hyperthyroidism denoted no ophthalmopathy progression over 18 months. Amplification of TCR beta CDR3 regions was performed using RNA transcripts as template. The TCR CDR3 first-round RT-PCR relied on the HTBI primer set. TCRdb passed the multiplex PCR reads through MiXCR, listing each CDR3 protein once. The sample holds around 700,000 distinct CDR3 sequences; 35% are singletons and the top ten take 30% to 40%. With respect to this clonotype: Its specificity is not known. This likely comes from a read error, as the CDR3 has no conserved phenylalanine or tryptophan at its end. Because the CDR3's place on the DNA is in doubt, the DNA is left out and the CDR3 is given as listed by TCRdb.

The CDR3 adds up to 11 amino acids, both ends counted. Germline V CDR1 and CDR2: SGHKS, YYEKEE (reference sequence). Study-wide findings and caveats: Most clonotypes that expanded in the thyroid above 0.001 also showed up in blood.

This clonotype was obtained from a woman aged 40 to 49 with Graves' hyperthyroidism. V is TRBV5-5 and J is TRBJ2-2. Sequenced input: blood. CDR3 in amino acids: CASSLFSGELS.